The next 24 T cell receptor beta chains were all read from a single sample in a study of T-cell reconstitution after alpha-beta-depleted transplantation in children. The TCRbeta library incorporated unique molecular identifiers. Each CDR3 protein gets one entry after TCRdb re-called the PCR reads with MiXCR. The sample lists 580,000 or so distinct CDR3 sequences; roughly 24% were seen once. The source was PBMCs, mostly from graft donor cells, collected 360 days after TCRalphabeta/CD19-depleted stem cell transplant. Source of these receptors: a boy under three years old who had a stem cell transplant for acute myeloid leukemia, so the T cells may come from the graft donor.

V and J are TRBV6-1 and TRBJ2-2; 8 bases agree with TRBD1. CDR1 MNHNS and CDR2 SASEGT come from the germline V gene. This CDR3 is built from 18 residues. V trimming: 6 bases; J trimming: 2 bases; junction bases outside the gene matches: 14. CDR3 nucleotides: TGTGCCAGCAGCATTACGACAGGGGATGCTTTAAACACCGGGGAGCTGTTTTTT. Translation: CASSITTGDALNTGELFF.

For this clonotype: A clone one base away is much larger, so this may be a read error. The chain combines TRBV4-1 with TRBJ1-2; weak D call: TRBD1 (5 bases). CDR1 and CDR2 from the germline V gene are MGHRA and YSYEKL. The length of the CDR3 is 16 residues. This chain's CDR3 is CASSQEGVGREYGFTF. The CDR3 region has the DNA TGCGCCAGCAGCCAAGAGGGGGTCGGCAGGGAGTATGGCTTCACCTTC.

The gene calls are TRBV27 and TRBJ2-3, with D maybe TRBD2 (6 bases). This CDR3 region has 15 residues. With 5 bases removed from V and 1 base from J, the gap between germline ends came to 13 bases. Germline CDR1 MNHEY, CDR2 SMNVEV (reference sequence). The CDR3 sequence: CASSPSWGGTDTQYF. In DNA, the CDR3 is TGTGCCAGCAGTCCCTCCTGGGGGGGCACAGATACGCAGTATTTT.

There are many counts of this clonotype. The V gene is TRBV20-1, the J gene TRBJ2-7; TRBD2 agrees at 9 bases. The CDR3 loop spans 15 amino acids. J lost 3 bases, V lost 5 bases, and 11 bases had no gene match. Germline CDR1 DFQATT, CDR2 SNEGSKA (reference sequence). The CDR3, as DNA: TGCAGTGCTCCTTGGCGGGGGGGCCGGGACTACGAGCAGTACGTC. Protein sequence: CSAPWRGGRDYEQYV.

There are many counts of this clonotype. The genes are TRBV29-1 and TRBJ1-1; D is undetermined. The CDR3 length is 13 residues. Germline V gene data show CDR1 as SQVTM and CDR2 as ANQGSEA. V dropped 2 bases and J dropped 4 bases, with 11 bases sitting between them. This CDR3 is CSVELEMGTEAFF. CDR3 bases: TGCAGCGTTGAATTGGAGATGGGCACTGAAGCTTTCTTT.

The table lists this clonotype with a few counts. V is TRBV20-1 and J is TRBJ2-3; 8 bases align to TRBD2. The CDR3 is 14 amino acids. The trim removed 6 bases at V and 1 base at J, leaving 6 bases unmatched. Per germline, CDR1 DFQATT and CDR2 SNEGSKA (reference sequence). As DNA, the CDR3 is TGCAGTGCAAACAGCGGGGGCCGCACAGATACGCAGTATTTT. Translation: CSANSGGRTDTQYF.

In this sample, this clonotype turned up many times. The chain joins TRBV6-5 to TRBJ2-3; possible D gene TRBD1, 6 bases. The V end was cut by 2 bases, the J end by 6 bases, with 12 bases between. Germline-derived CDR1 and CDR2 are MNHEY and SVGAGI. There are 14 residues in the CDR3. DNA for the CDR3: TGTGCCAGCAGTTACAGCTTGACAGGCGATACGCAGTATTTT. The encoded protein is CASSYSLTGDTQYF.

The chain employs TRBV4-3 and TRBJ2-1, with 10 nucleotides matching TRBD2. The CDR3 covers 14 residues. Germline trimming cut 8 bases from V and 6 bases from J; bases unmatched to any gene: 7. The V gene's germline CDR1 is LGHNA and CDR2 YSLEER. CDR3 sequence reads: CASGPGLAINEQFF. Here the CDR3 DNA reads TGCGCCAGCGGTCCGGGACTAGCGATCAATGAGCAGTTCTTC.

The CDR3 sequence: CASSALTGSYQETQYF. CDR3 DNA: TGTGCCAGCTCCGCACTCACAGGGTCGTACCAAGAGACCCAGTACTTC. The chain joins TRBV18 to TRBJ2-5; D is possibly TRBD1 (6 bases). The CDR3 is 16 residues long. V was pared by 6 bases and J by 0 bases, with 17 bases between. Per germline, CDR1 KGHSH and CDR2 LQKENI.

This clonotype was picked up many times. The chain carries TRBV30 and TRBJ2-7; weak D call: TRBD2 (5 bases). The CDR3 consists of 16 residues. Deletions cut 4 bases from V and 9 bases from J, with 28 bases between. Germline values: CDR1 GTSNPN, CDR2 SVGIG (reference sequence). DNA of the CDR3: TGTGCCTGGATACCCCAAGGCCCTAAGACACTCGCGGGGCAGTACTTC. This encodes CAWIPQGPKTLAGQYF.

The chain links TRBV12-3 or TRBV12-4 to TRBJ1-4; no firm D call. The CDR3 has 12 residues. V lost 10 bases to trimming and J lost 6 bases, with 12 bases between them. The CDR3 coding sequence is TGTGCCATCGACCCTGGGGATGAAAAACTGTTTTTT. It yields the protein CAIDPGDEKLFF.

This clonotype was detected only a few times. The gene calls are TRBV20-1 and TRBJ2-7; TRBD2 might be the D (6 bases). Germline CDR1 reads DFQATT; CDR2 reads SNEGSKA (reference sequence). The V and J ends lost 0 bases and 2 bases respectively, with 14 bases between them. This CDR3 is 15 amino acids long. The CDR3 DNA reads TGCAGTGCTAGAGATGACGGGAGCTTTACCTACGAGCAGTACGTC. It yields the protein CSARDDGSFTYEQYV.

This clonotype was observed a few times. The J gene is TRBJ1-1, the V gene TRBV20-1; the match to TRBD1 covers 7 bases. Germline lookup yields CDR1 DFQATT and CDR2 SNEGSKA (reference sequence). Germline trimming cut 1 base from V and 4 bases from J; bases unmatched to any gene: 3. This CDR3 has 13 residues. CDR3 region: CSARATGVTEAFF. As DNA, the CDR3 is TGCAGTGCTAGAGCCACAGGGGTCACTGAAGCTTTCTTT.

The V gene is TRBV5-1, the J gene TRBJ1-4, with 7 positions matching TRBD1. The CDR3 is 17 amino acids. CDR1 is SGHRS and CDR2 is YFSETQ in the germline V gene. The trim removed 5 bases at V and 0 bases at J, leaving 10 bases unmatched. The CDR3 DNA follows: TGCGCCAGCAGGAAGGGGGCCGGCCATGCAACTAATGAAAAACTGTTTTTT. Its protein product is CASRKGAGHATNEKLFF.

This chain connects TRBV20-1 to TRBJ2-1; D might be TRBD2 (6 bases). The CDR3 contains 15 residues. From germline, CDR1 is DFQATT and CDR2 SNEGSKA (reference sequence). The V end was cut by 5 bases, the J end by 2 bases, with 16 bases between. CDR3 nucleotides: TGCAGTGCTTCCCTCGGGGACTTACCCTACAATGAGCAGTTCTTC. Encoded protein: CSASLGDLPYNEQFF.

As concerns this clonotype: The CDR3 does not end in the conserved phenylalanine or tryptophan, so this is likely a read error. This CDR3 reads CSARDDAIGSGNTIYI. CDR3 DNA: TGCAGTGCTAGAGATGACGCTATTGGGTCTGGAAACACCATATATATT. V usage is TRBV20-1 and J usage is TRBJ1-3; D is unresolved. The ends were cut back, 0 bases at V and 1 base at J, with 13 bases in the middle. Germline CDR1 is DFQATT and CDR2 is SNEGSKA (reference sequence). CDR3 length: 16 amino acids.

This clonotype was observed a few times. This sequence joins TRBV28 and TRBJ1-1; tentatively, D is TRBD1 (6 bases). Germline V lookup: CDR1 MDHEN, CDR2 SYDVKM. The V gene lost 7 bases and the J gene lost 1 base, with 19 bases spanning the gap. The CDR3 contains 16 residues. DNA of the CDR3: TGTGCCAGCATTACACCGACGTCGACAGGGAACACTGAAGCTTTCTTT. The encoded protein is CASITPTSTGNTEAFF.

This rearrangement joins TRBV20-1 to TRBJ2-5; D not certain. The CDR3 loop spans 13 amino acids. Germline CDR1 and CDR2: DFQATT and SNEGSKA (reference sequence). The CDR3 loop reads CSVSRVFEETQYF. DNA for the CDR3: TGCAGCGTATCGAGAGTCTTCGAAGAGACCCAGTACTTC.

This rearrangement joins TRBV10-3 to TRBJ2-3; TRBD2 matches 11 bases. The CDR3 totals 19 residues. Germline assignment: CDR1 ENHRY and CDR2 SYGVKD. V was clipped by 3 bases and J by 2 bases; unmatched bases: 13. The CDR3 reads CAISDTGTSGNSFTDTQYF. CDR3 DNA: TGTGCCATCAGTGATACGGGGACTAGCGGTAACTCGTTCACAGATACGCAGTATTTT.

This chain links TRBV27 with TRBJ2-6; D may correspond to TRBD1 or TRBD2 (5 bases each). CDR1 and CDR2 from the germline V gene are MNHEY and SMNVEV (reference sequence). The CDR3 has 15 amino acids. Trimming removed 8 bases at V and 0 bases at J, with 11 bases between. The DNA of the CDR3 is TGTGCCAGCGGGGGATGGTCCTCTGGGGCCAACGTCCTGACTTTC. Translation: CASGGWSSGANVLTF.

V is TRBV20-1 and J is TRBJ2-7; 10 nucleotides agree with TRBD2. V trimming: 6 bases; J trimming: 4 bases; junction bases outside the gene matches: 6. Germline V CDR1 and CDR2: DFQATT, SNEGSKA (reference sequence). This CDR3 has 13 residues. The CDR3 DNA reads as TGCAGTGCCCTAGGACTAGCGGATTACGAGCAGTACTTC. Its translation is CSALGLADYEQYF.

This chain uses TRBV5-1 with TRBJ1-5; 7 bases line up with TRBD1. The length of the CDR3 is 15 residues. The V and J ends lost 0 bases and 5 bases, in that order; junction bases with no gene match: 5. CDR1 is SGHRS, CDR2 YFSETQ, per germline. The CDR3 is CASSLEGTAHQPQHF. The CDR3 bases are TGCGCCAGCAGCTTGGAGGGGACAGCCCATCAGCCCCAGCATTTT.

This clonotype was seen only a few times. V is TRBV7-2 and J is TRBJ2-1; possibly TRBD2 for D (5 bases). The CDR3 extends over 15 amino acids. From germline, CDR1 is SGHTA and CDR2 FQGNSA. V was shortened by 4 bases and J by 5 bases, with 15 bases between the two germline ends. The CDR3 coding sequence is TGTGCCAGCAGCTCCCCTCGGACTGGCCACAATGAGCAGTTCTTC. Translated, it gives CASSSPRTGHNEQFF.

CDR3 sequence (DNA): TGTGCCAGCAGTTACTCGGCGGAGCGCGGATTACAGGGAGATACGCAGTATTTT. Translation gives CASSYSAERGLQGDTQYF. The V and J genes are TRBV6-5 and TRBJ2-3; D may be TRBD1 (6 bases). The CDR3 spans 18 residues. V lost 0 bases and J lost 5, with 21 bases in between. CDR1 and CDR2 from the germline V gene are MNHEY and SVGAGI.